These 26 T cell receptor beta chains were sequenced from one sample in a study of beta chain features in type 1 diabetes. The study reverse transcribed the entire isolated RNA, so it sequenced expressed TCRB transcripts. This table comes from immunoSEQ multiplex PCR, and its TCRdb copy is limited to in-frame clones, with some not included. In the table there are more than 150,000 clones, less than 15% of which are singletons. The sample comprised central memory CD4+ T cells from blood. All receptors come from a woman in her late teens or twenties in good health.

Note on this clone: The same CDR3 is also encoded by other DNA sequences in this sample. The V and J genes are TRBV7-3 and TRBJ2-3, with 14 bases aligning to TRBD2. With 5 bases clipped from V and 4 bases from J, the junction kept 5 bases outside the gene matches. The CDR3 runs 16 residues. CDR1 SGHTA and CDR2 FQGTGA come from the germline V gene. CDR3 nucleotides: TGTGCCAGCAGCCCCCGACTAGCGGGAGGGCCAGATACGCAGTATTTT. It codes for CASSPRLAGGPDTQYF.

There are a few counts of this clone. The chain joins TRBV29-1 to TRBJ2-3, with 8 bases identical to TRBD1. With V trimmed by 0 bases and J by 3 bases, 5 bases remained unmatched. The CDR3 spans 15 residues. CDR1 and CDR2 from the germline V gene are SQVTM and ANQGSEA. In DNA, the CDR3 is TGCAGCGTTGAAGATCCAAGGACAGGGACAGATACGCAGTATTTT. Protein sequence: CSVEDPRTGTDTQYF.

This clone was observed a few times. This chain links TRBV7-8 with TRBJ2-3; 14 bases agree with TRBD2. The CDR3 contains 16 residues. With 5 bases clipped from V and 5 bases from J, the junction kept 6 bases outside the gene matches. Looked up from germline, CDR1 is SGHVS and CDR2 is FQNEAQ. The DNA for the CDR3 is TGTGCCAGCAGCCTGACTAGCGGGAGGGCTCTAGATACGCAGTATTTT. This codes for CASSLTSGRALDTQYF.

The chain recombines TRBV6-5 with TRBJ2-7, with D tentatively TRBD1 (6 bases). Germline assignment: CDR1 MNHEY and CDR2 SVGAGI. CDR3 length equals 15 residues. With 0 bases removed from V and 3 bases from J, the gap between germline ends came to 12 bases. Written as DNA, the CDR3 is TGTGCCAGCAGTTACTCAGGACAGATGGTCTACGAGCAGTACTTC. Amino acid sequence: CASSYSGQMVYEQYF.

The chain is built from TRBV19 and TRBJ2-7; D call uncertain. Trimming left V 3 bases short and J 0 bases short, with 15 bases between. There are 16 residues in the CDR3. Germline-derived CDR1 and CDR2 are LNHDA and SQIVND (reference sequence). The CDR3 here is CASSIQPRYSSYEQYF. DNA for the CDR3: TGTGCCAGTAGTATCCAGCCAAGATACAGCTCCTACGAGCAGTACTTC.

J is TRBJ2-7 and V is TRBV5-4; no definite D call. Germline loops: CDR1 SGHNT, CDR2 YYREEE (reference sequence). There are 14 residues in the CDR3. Trimming took off 5 bases at V and 4 bases at J, with 16 bases between the two ends. The CDR3 DNA reads TGTGCCAGCAGTTCTTCCTACCATCTGTACGAGCAGTACTTC. Protein: CASSSSYHLYEQYF.

The J gene is TRBJ2-6, the V gene TRBV18, with a weak D call TRBD2 (6 bases). CDR1 and CDR2 (germline): KGHSH, LQKENI. The CDR3 is 18 amino acids. The ends were cut back, 2 bases at V and 2 bases at J, with 16 bases in the middle. The CDR3: CASSPIVIREAGANVLTF. The CDR3 nucleotides read TGTGCCAGCTCACCAATAGTTATAAGGGAGGCTGGGGCCAACGTCCTGACTTTC.

A few counts support this clone. This chain links TRBV4-2 with TRBJ2-1; D is ambiguous. Germline loops: CDR1 LGHNA, CDR2 YNFKEQ. This CDR3 is 17 amino acids long. Trimming removed 2 bases from V and 4 bases from J, with 18 bases in between. CDR3 loop: CASSQFIGGGAYNEQFF. The CDR3 DNA reads TGTGCCAGCAGCCAATTTATCGGTGGCGGAGCTTACAATGAGCAGTTCTTC.

The chain carries TRBV6-6 and TRBJ2-2, with 9 bases identical to TRBD2. Germline trimming cut 0 bases from V and 9 bases from J; bases unmatched to any gene: 8. Germline lookup yields CDR1 MNHNY and CDR2 SVGAGI (reference sequence). The CDR3 length is 16 residues. The CDR3: CASSYSLTSGPRELFF. CDR3 sequence (DNA): TGTGCCAGCAGTTACTCGCTGACTAGCGGCCCCCGGGAGCTGTTTTTT.

The chain uses TRBV11-2 and TRBJ2-5; TRBD1 matches at 9 bases. This CDR3 has 17 residues. Trimming cost V 4 bases and J 3 bases; bases outside gene matches: 12. Germline CDR1 reads SGHAT; CDR2 reads FQNNGV. Here the CDR3 reads CASSSRGFGQGKETQYF. In nucleotides, the CDR3 is TGTGCCAGCAGCTCCAGGGGATTTGGACAGGGGAAAGAGACCCAGTACTTC.

This clone was seen only a few times. The V and J genes are TRBV7-9 and TRBJ1-1; D ambiguous. The germline V and J ends were trimmed by 7 bases and 4 bases, with 7 bases remaining between them. Germline-derived CDR1 and CDR2 are SEHNR and FQNEAQ (reference sequence). The CDR3 totals 11 residues. CDR3 in amino acids: CASTGGTEAFF. CDR3 DNA sequence: TGTGCCAGCACCGGAGGCACTGAAGCTTTCTTT.

This chain connects TRBV29-1 to TRBJ1-3; TRBD1 agrees at 12 bases. CDR1 SQVTM and CDR2 ANQGSEA come from the germline V gene. The CDR3 sequence is 13 residues long. The ends lost 7 bases at V and 4 bases at J; junction bases unmatched: 2. The CDR3 sequence is CSGGQGAGNTIYF. Here the CDR3 DNA reads TGCAGCGGGGGACAGGGGGCCGGAAACACCATATATTTT.

V gene TRBV15 combines with J gene TRBJ2-3; D remains unclear. This CDR3 has 15 amino acids. Trimming shortened V by 0 bases and J by 0 bases, and 7 bases separated the two germline ends. The germline V gene has CDR1 LNHNV and CDR2 YYDKDF (reference sequence). The CDR3 DNA reads as TGTGCCACCAGCAGAGATGGCACCAGCACAGATACGCAGTATTTT. It is translated as CATSRDGTSTDTQYF.

The sample holds a few counts of this clone. This chain links TRBV14 with TRBJ2-6; D may be TRBD1 (5 bases). Germline loops: CDR1 SGHDN, CDR2 FVKESK. Trimming took 2 bases from V and 0 from J, leaving 11 bases between them. The CDR3 is made up of 17 amino acids. This CDR3 reads CASSQFQGSSGANVLTF. CDR3 nucleotide sequence: TGTGCCAGCAGCCAATTTCAGGGTAGCTCTGGGGCCAACGTCCTGACTTTC. The full variable domain, completed using reference TRBV14 and TRBJ2-6, is EAGVTQFPSHSVIEKGQTVTLRCDPISGHDNLYWYRRVMGKEIKFLLHFVKESKQDESGMPNNRFLAERTGGTYSTLKVQPAELEDSGVYFCASSQFQGSSGANVLTFGAGSRLTVL.

This clone appeared a few times. The chain combines TRBV13 with TRBJ2-7, with D tentatively TRBD2 (6 bases). Germline-derived CDR1 and CDR2 are PRHDT and FYEKMQ (reference sequence). The CDR3 contains 16 residues. V lost 5 bases and J lost 0, with 17 bases in between. In DNA form, the CDR3 reads TGTGCCAGCAGCCCCCCGGGAGCCGACTTCTCCTACGAGCAGTACTTC. Translating gives CASSPPGADFSYEQYF.

The rearrangement joins TRBV19 to TRBJ1-1, with D perhaps TRBD1 (5 bases). Germline V lookup: CDR1 LNHDA, CDR2 SQIVND (reference sequence). Trimming left V 3 bases short and J 8 bases short, with 13 bases between. The CDR3 is 13 amino acids. The chain's CDR3 is CASSIPTAKEAFF. The CDR3 DNA sequence: TGTGCCAGTAGTATTCCGACAGCAAAGGAAGCTTTCTTT.

This clone was detected a few times. The rearrangement joins TRBV11-2 to TRBJ2-7; D possibly corresponds to TRBD1 (6 bases). The germline gives CDR1 SGHAT, CDR2 FQNNGV. With 4 bases removed from V and 2 bases from J, the gap between germline ends came to 15 bases. There are 15 residues in the CDR3. Written as DNA, the CDR3 is TGTGCCAGCAGCTCTTTAGACAGGCTCGCCTACGAGCAGTACTTC. This encodes CASSSLDRLAYEQYF.

This clone was detected a few times. The chain has TRBV29-1 and TRBJ2-3; 8 bases map to TRBD2. CDR3 length equals 15 residues. Germline V lookup: CDR1 SQVTM, CDR2 ANQGSEA. V was clipped by 3 bases and J by 4 bases; unmatched bases: 9. The CDR3 is CSVDGPAGVADTQYF. CDR3 nucleotides: TGCAGCGTTGACGGTCCAGCGGGAGTGGCAGATACGCAGTATTTT.

The chain joins TRBV4-1 to TRBJ2-4; D may be TRBD2 (6 bases). There are 16 residues in the CDR3. The germline V and J ends were trimmed by 1 base and 0 bases, with 10 bases remaining between them. CDR1 is MGHRA, CDR2 YSYEKL, per germline. The CDR3 DNA sequence: TGCGCCAGCAGCCAAGCTGGCGGGGTAGCCAAAAACATTCAGTACTTC. It translates to CASSQAGGVAKNIQYF.

This sequence joins TRBV28 and TRBJ1-1; no clear D. CDR3 length: 13 residues. The germline V gene encodes CDR1 MDHEN and CDR2 SYDVKM. Trimming left V 1 base short and J 11 bases short, with 14 bases between. The CDR3 nucleotides are TGTGCCAGCAGTTTATTCGCGGGATCTATTGCTTTCTTT. Residues: CASSLFAGSIAFF.

This clone occurred a few times. This chain links TRBV5-4 with TRBJ2-1, with 11 bases lining up with TRBD2. Unmatched junction bases numbered 5, after V lost 1 base and J lost 8 bases. The germline gives CDR1 SGHNT, CDR2 YYREEE (reference sequence). The length of the CDR3 is 15 residues. CDR3: CASSLTSGSWDEQFF. CDR3 in DNA: TGTGCCAGCAGCTTGACTAGCGGGAGTTGGGATGAGCAGTTCTTC.

This clone turned up a few times. The V call is TRBV2, the J call TRBJ2-3; 12 bases fit TRBD2. With 5 bases clipped from V and 4 bases from J, the junction kept 4 bases outside the gene matches. The CDR3 totals 15 residues. Germline CDR1 and CDR2: SNHLY and FYNNEI. CDR3 amino acids: CASSPTSGRSDTQYF. In DNA, the CDR3 is TGTGCCAGCAGTCCGACTAGCGGGAGATCAGATACGCAGTATTTT.

Note on this clone: The sample carries other DNA sequences with the same CDR3. The genes are TRBV30 and TRBJ1-5, with D unresolved. V shed 2 bases and J shed 2 bases, with 7 bases lying between them. Germline V gene data show CDR1 as GTSNPN and CDR2 as SVGIG (reference sequence). The CDR3 is 13 residues long. In nucleotides, the CDR3 is TGTGCCTGGAGTTCACGGGGCAATCAGCCCCAGCATTTT. This sequence encodes CAWSSRGNQPQHF.

This clone was counted only a few times. V usage is TRBV9 and J usage is TRBJ2-2; tentatively, D is TRBD2 (5 bases). Germline CDR1 reads SGDLS; CDR2 reads YYNGEE. The CDR3 runs to 14 residues. Trimming shortened V by 3 bases and J by 2 bases, and 8 bases separated the two germline ends. The CDR3 reads CASSDRTNTGELFF. The CDR3 region has the DNA TGTGCCAGCAGCGATCGGACTAACACCGGGGAGCTGTTTTTT. The full variable domain, its missing parts supplied by reference TRBV9 and TRBJ2-2, is DSGVTQTPKHLITATGQRVTLRCSPRSGDLSVYWYQQSLDQGLQFLIQYYNGEERAKGNILERFSAQQFPDLHSELNLSSLELGDSALYFCASSDRTNTGELFFGEGSRLTVL.

A few counts support this clone. CDR3 DNA: TGTGCCAGCAGTTACGGGGCAGGAAATAGCTACAATGAGCAGTTCTTC. Amino acid sequence: CASSYGAGNSYNEQFF. The chain carries TRBV6-5 and TRBJ2-1; the D gene is possibly TRBD1 (5 bases). Trimming shortened V by 2 bases and J by 3 bases, and 14 bases separated the two germline ends. The germline V gene has CDR1 MNHEY and CDR2 SVGAGI. There are 16 residues in the CDR3.

This sequence joins TRBV5-6 and TRBJ2-7; TRBD1 is a possible D gene (6 bases). Germline V CDR1 and CDR2: SGHDT, YYEEEE. The CDR3 covers 15 residues. V shed 4 bases and J shed 1 base, with 15 bases lying between them. CDR3 nucleotide sequence: TGTGCCAGCAGCCCCGGGACATTTCTTTCCTACGAGCAGTACTTC. Amino acid sequence: CASSPGTFLSYEQYF.